This T cell receptor (beta chain) was captured by sequencing in a study of blood T cell repertoires in COVID-19. The repertoire was sequenced with immunoSEQ multiplex PCR; TCRdb's copy has only in-frame clones and lacks some. The data contain 30,000 to 40,000 clones, around 87% of them singletons. Germline CDR1 is SGHRS and CDR2 is YFSETQ. V lost 4 bases, J lost 1 base, and 3 bases stayed unmatched. The CDR3 is 16 amino acids. This clone has only a few counts. Input material: peripheral blood. The gene calls are TRBV5-1 and TRBJ2-2, with 11 bases aligning to TRBD2. This TCR came from a man aged 65-85 years with acute or convalescent COVID-19. In nucleotides, the CDR3 is TGCGCCAGCAGCCCCGGGACTAGCGGGAACACCGGGGAGCTGTTTTTT. This translates into CASSPGTSGNTGELFF.